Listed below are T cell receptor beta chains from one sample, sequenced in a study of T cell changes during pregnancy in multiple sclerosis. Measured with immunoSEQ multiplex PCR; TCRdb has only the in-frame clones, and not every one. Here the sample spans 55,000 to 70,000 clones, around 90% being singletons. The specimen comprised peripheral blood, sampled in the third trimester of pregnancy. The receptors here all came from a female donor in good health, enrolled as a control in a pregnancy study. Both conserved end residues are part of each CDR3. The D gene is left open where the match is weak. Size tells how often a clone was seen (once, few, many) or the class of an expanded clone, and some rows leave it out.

CDR3 protein: CASSGPRDRGPGTQPQHF
CDR3 DNA: TGTGCCAGCAGCGGACCGAGGGACAGGGGGCCTGGGACGCAGCCCCAGCATTTT
CDR3 length: 18
clone size: -
J gene: TRBJ1-5
D gene: -
V gene: TRBV21-1

CDR3 protein: CASSLVGPSGGAGDTQYF
CDR3 DNA: TGTGCCAGCAGCTTAGTAGGTCCTAGCGGGGGGGCTGGAGATACGCAGTATTTT
CDR3 length: 18
clone size: -
J gene: TRBJ2-3
D gene: TRBD2
V gene: TRBV7-2

CDR3 protein: CASSLGHSYGAPEAFF
CDR3 DNA: TGTGCCAGCAGTTTGGGACACTCTTATGGCGCGCCTGAAGCTTTCTTT
CDR3 length: 16
clone size: -
J gene: TRBJ1-1
D gene: -
V gene: TRBV6-6

CDR3 protein: CASSPTGGDTGELFF
CDR3 DNA: TGTGCCAGCAGCCCCACTGGGGGCGACACCGGGGAGCTGTTTTTT
CDR3 length: 15
clone size: once
J gene: TRBJ2-2
D gene: -
V gene: TRBV7-6

CDR3 protein: CAWSVAGNYGYTF
CDR3 DNA: TGTGCCTGGAGTGTAGCAGGAAACTATGGCTACACCTTC
CDR3 length: 13
clone size: -
J gene: TRBJ1-2
D gene: -
V gene: TRBV30

CDR3 protein: CASSLGSPQAGYGYTF
CDR3 DNA: TGTGCCAGCAGCTTAGGATCTCCGCAGGCTGGCTATGGCTACACCTTC
CDR3 length: 16
clone size: -
J gene: TRBJ1-2
D gene: -
V gene: TRBV7-2

CDR3 protein: CASSQEFLPGYTF
CDR3 DNA: TGCGCCAGCAGCCAAGAATTCCTCCCTGGCTACACCTTC
CDR3 length: 13
clone size: -
J gene: TRBJ1-2
D gene: -
V gene: TRBV4-1

CDR3 protein: CATVSPRGGTHTQYF
CDR3 DNA: TGTGCCACCGTATCCCCAAGAGGGGGTACCCATACGCAGTATTTT
CDR3 length: 15
clone size: once
J gene: TRBJ2-3
D gene: -
V gene: TRBV6-5

CDR3 protein: CASTPNRVPEAFF
CDR3 DNA: TGTGCCAGTACTCCGAACAGGGTCCCTGAAGCTTTCTTT
CDR3 length: 13
clone size: -
J gene: TRBJ1-1
D gene: -
V gene: TRBV19

CDR3 protein: CSVETPSIDSYEQYF
CDR3 DNA: TGCAGCGTTGAAACCCCGTCGATAGACTCCTACGAGCAGTACTTC
CDR3 length: 15
clone size: -
J gene: TRBJ2-7
D gene: -
V gene: TRBV29-1

CDR3 protein: CASTRRPNTGELFF
CDR3 DNA: TGTGCCAGCACTCGGAGACCGAACACCGGGGAGCTGTTTTTT
CDR3 length: 14
clone size: -
J gene: TRBJ2-2
D gene: -
V gene: TRBV27

CDR3 protein: CAYTEGGYGYTF
CDR3 DNA: TGTGCCTACACCGAAGGAGGCTATGGCTACACCTTC
CDR3 length: 12
clone size: -
J gene: TRBJ1-2
D gene: -
V gene: TRBV30

CDR3 protein: CASSPRQGMRGYTF
CDR3 DNA: TGTGCCAGCAGTCCAAGACAGGGGATGAGGGGCTACACCTTC
CDR3 length: 14
clone size: -
J gene: TRBJ1-2
D gene: TRBD1
V gene: TRBV28

CDR3 protein: CASRQGNQPQHF
CDR3 DNA: TGTGCCAGTAGACAAGGAAATCAGCCCCAGCATTTT
CDR3 length: 12
clone size: -
J gene: TRBJ1-5
D gene: -
V gene: TRBV2

CDR3 protein: CASSQRTGGAQPQHF
CDR3 DNA: TGTGCCAGCAGCCAACGGACAGGGGGGGCACAGCCCCAGCATTTT
CDR3 length: 15
clone size: -
J gene: TRBJ1-5
D gene: TRBD1
V gene: TRBV5-6

CDR3 protein: CASSLDPGKTYEQYF
CDR3 DNA: TGTGCCAGCAGCTTAGATCCAGGGAAGACCTACGAGCAGTACTTC
CDR3 length: 15
clone size: -
J gene: TRBJ2-7
D gene: -
V gene: TRBV7-2

CDR3 protein: CASSQEGQTFYEQYF
CDR3 DNA: TGCGCCAGCAGCCAAGAGGGCCAGACGTTCTACGAGCAGTACTTC
CDR3 length: 15
clone size: -
J gene: TRBJ2-7
D gene: -
V gene: TRBV4-1

CDR3 protein: CAWSAGGDQPQHF
CDR3 DNA: TGTGCCTGGAGCGCAGGGGGAGATCAGCCCCAGCATTTT
CDR3 length: 13
clone size: -
J gene: TRBJ1-5
D gene: TRBD1
V gene: TRBV30

CDR3 protein: CASSQDSIRDYGYTF
CDR3 DNA: TGCGCCAGCAGCCAAGATTCTATACGGGACTATGGCTACACCTTC
CDR3 length: 15
clone size: -
J gene: TRBJ1-2
D gene: -
V gene: TRBV4-3

CDR3 protein: CASSQVGTGNEDTQYF
CDR3 DNA: TGCGCCAGCAGCCAAGTAGGGACAGGGAATGAAGATACGCAGTATTTT
CDR3 length: 16
clone size: -
J gene: TRBJ2-3
D gene: TRBD1
V gene: TRBV4-3

CDR3 protein: CASSYSQQNQETQYF
CDR3 DNA: TGTGCCAGCAGTTACTCGCAACAGAACCAAGAGACCCAGTACTTC
CDR3 length: 15
clone size: -
J gene: TRBJ2-5
D gene: -
V gene: TRBV6-5

CDR3 protein: CASSPAAGTSAYEQYF
CDR3 DNA: TGTGCCAGCAGCCCCGCAGCCGGGACTAGCGCCTACGAGCAGTACTTC
CDR3 length: 16
clone size: -
J gene: TRBJ2-7
D gene: TRBD2
V gene: TRBV7-3

CDR3 protein: CASSLQGSRGGYTDTQYF
CDR3 DNA: TGTGCCAGCAGCCTTCAAGGTTCCCGCGGGGGGTACACAGATACGCAGTATTTT
CDR3 length: 18
clone size: -
J gene: TRBJ2-3
D gene: TRBD2
V gene: TRBV4-2

CDR3 protein: CASSSGLAGYQETQYF
CDR3 DNA: TGTGCCAGCAGCTCGGGACTAGCGGGGTACCAAGAGACCCAGTACTTC
CDR3 length: 16
clone size: once
J gene: TRBJ2-5
D gene: TRBD2
V gene: TRBV9

CDR3 protein: CASKSPGVVYEQYF
CDR3 DNA: TGTGCCAGCAAGTCCCCGGGGGTAGTCTACGAGCAGTACTTC
CDR3 length: 14
clone size: -
J gene: TRBJ2-7
D gene: -
V gene: TRBV28

CDR3 protein: CASSQDATAYYGNTIYF
CDR3 DNA: TGTGCCAGCAGCCAAGACGCGACAGCCTATTACGGAAACACCATATATTTT
CDR3 length: 17
clone size: once
J gene: TRBJ1-3
D gene: -
V gene: TRBV4-2